This T cell receptor (beta chain) was recorded in a study of shared clonotypes between healthy human individuals (TCRdb year 2020). Regarding the complete study: A few men and two women, aged 18 to 49 years, made up the cohort. Per donor, three plates each were used for CD4 naive and CD4 memory, two for CD8 naive, and one for CD8 memory. The study deeply sequenced blood TCR repertoires of about 5 healthy adults to estimate repertoire size and the extent of clonotype sharing between individuals. Libraries were prepared and TCR repertoires were sequenced by different laboratories using diverse techniques, in order to increase sequencing depth and limit assay-specific biases. Between about 0.8 and 9 billion PBMCs per donor were obtained by leukapheresis. Findings and caveats that apply to the study as a whole: The small number of donors limited the genetic and exposure-history diversity represented. Estimated clonotype richness was generally larger for naive than for memory subsets. Incomplete sequencing was indicated by rarefaction of sorted-subset datasets, despite the large sequencing depth. When several donors were compared, the shared fraction of clonotypes was roughly 4.8% for naive CD4, approximately 3.5% for naive CD8, more than 2% for memory CD4, and around 0.4% for memory CD8. Based on pairwise subsampling, the degree of clonotype sharing among donors was expected to be affected by sequencing depth. Higher generation probabilities were observed for clonotypes shared by all four sorted-subset donors than for non-shared clonotypes. Sampling was limited to blood, and TCR repertoires in tissue likely differ from TCR repertoires in blood.

The CDR3 runs 15 residues from the cysteine to the phenylalanine. Of the read, only the CDR3 DNA is kept; its 45 bases are in frame from base 1. The germline V gene supplies CDR1 SGDLS and CDR2 YYNGEE. Relative to germline, V is 0 bases shorter and J is 9 bases shorter, with 16 bases between their ends. Using the deep immunoSEQ assay, multiplex PCR amplified TCR CDR3 regions from genomic DNA. Extracted genomic DNA from each cell subset was distributed evenly across all wells of several immunoSEQ 96-well plates, and each plate was treated as a replicate. Each replicate PCR for sorted subsets received roughly 200 ng genomic DNA, equal to tens of thousands of T cell genomes. Purified libraries were measured with a Qubit 3.0 fluorometer, size-checked on a Bioanalyzer 2100, and measured again with the KAPA Library Quantification kit. Each immunoSEQ 96-well plate was sequenced on its own single-read 150-cycle Illumina NextSeq 550 flow cell. In the original analysis: Because the immunoSEQ output held only junctional sequences and lacked quality scores, the filtering could not match the filtering applied to full-length reads. Sequences were annotated with PyIR, a Python wrapper for IgBLAST v1.9, using IMGT germline references to assign V/J genes and CDR3. Reads were filtered out if the reads had weak V/J assignments (E-value above 1e-6), no CDR3, stop codons, out-of-frame junctions, or ambiguous translated residues. V3J clonotypes were defined by identical inferred V gene, J gene, and CDR3 amino acid sequence. Percentage overlap between repertoires was computed as shared unique clonotypes divided by the size of the smaller repertoire. Three approaches were used to assess repertoire richness: RTK rarefaction, the Chao1 estimator, and Recon v2.1 estimates of unobserved clonotypes. Generation probabilities were computed with OLGA for all TCRbeta clonotypes obtained by the gDNA method from several donors. The source is immuneACCESS, and TCRdb retained only in-frame sequences with V and J called. Part of the clones is not carried over; for the studies checked, unresolved V genes explain less than half of this, and the remainder is unexplained. D and trimming were read from the DNA, whereas the V and J calls and clone size are those reported in that table. The sample table shows some 95,000 clones, and 67% are seen once. 45% to 50% of the sample belongs to the ten largest clones.

Worth noting for this clone: It lacks a known antigen. Nothing much larger sits one base from this clone, and base qualities are not available.

The donors were healthy, HIV-negative adults with no recently reported acute infections or vaccinations. Every donor was a Caucasian adult residing in Nashville, Tennessee, USA. The CD8 memory samples were a combination of magnetically selected CD45RO+ cells and CCR7-negative CD45RA+ effector memory (TemRA) cells. After blood collection by leukapheresis, PBMCs were isolated using Ficoll-Histopaque density gradient centrifugation and then cryopreserved in the vapor phase of liquid nitrogen. Purity and quantity of every magnetically sorted T cell population were checked by analytical flow cytometry. Genomic DNA was isolated from every sorted fraction and measured by UV absorbance on a Nanodrop 2000c.

The sequence came from a young man in good health. The sequence is built from TRBV9 and TRBJ2-1; the D region possibly corresponds to TRBD2 (6 bases align). Material: memory CD8+ T cells sorted from blood. Per the publication, the cell subset or site label means: CD45RO+ cells pooled with CCR7-negative TemRA cells. In nucleotide form, the sequence is TGTGCCAGCAGCGTAGGAGAGGGCCCCGGGGGTGAGCAGTTCTTC. This is translated as CASSVGEGPGGEQFF.